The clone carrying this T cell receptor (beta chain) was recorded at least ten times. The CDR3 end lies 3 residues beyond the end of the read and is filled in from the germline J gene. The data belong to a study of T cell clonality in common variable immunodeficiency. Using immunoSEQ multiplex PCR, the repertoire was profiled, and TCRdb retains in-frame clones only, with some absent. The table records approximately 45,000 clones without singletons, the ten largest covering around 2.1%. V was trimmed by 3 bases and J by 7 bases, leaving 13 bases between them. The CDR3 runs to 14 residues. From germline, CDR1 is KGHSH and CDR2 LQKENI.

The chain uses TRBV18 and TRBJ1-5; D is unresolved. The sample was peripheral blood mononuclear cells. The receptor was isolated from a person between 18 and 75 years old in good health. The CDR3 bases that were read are TGTGCCAGCTCACCCGCCTCCGCGGGGCAGCCC. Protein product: CASSPASAGQP. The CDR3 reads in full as CASSPASAGQPQHF. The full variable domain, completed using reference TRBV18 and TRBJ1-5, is NAGVMQNPRHLVRRRGQEARLRCSPMKGHSHVYWYRQLPEEGLKFMVYLQKENIIDESGMPKERFSAEFPKEGPSILRIQQVVRGDSAAYFCASSPASAGQPQHFGDGTRLSIL.